This passage covers 29 T cell receptor beta chains from one sample sequenced in a study of glioma-infiltrating T cells. Amplification of TCR alpha and beta CDR3 regions from RNA used iRepertoire nested multiplex PCR. TCRdb reprocessed the multiplex PCR reads with MiXCR, giving one entry per CDR3 protein. Among 95,000 to 150,000 distinct CDR3 sequences listed, 20% to 25% were seen once. Sequencing was carried out using glioma tissue, nonneoplastic brain tissue, or PBMCs (not recorded which). These receptors all stem from a human donor with low-grade glioma or glioblastoma, undergoing nonglioma brain surgery, or in good health (not recorded which).

Comments on this clonotype: This could be a read error, since a much larger clone is one nucleotide away. The genes are TRBV9 and TRBJ2-3; 9 bases fit TRBD2. Germline V gene data show CDR1 as SGDLS and CDR2 as YYNGEE. There are 15 residues in the CDR3. J gave up 0 bases and V 7 bases, and 6 bases lay outside the gene matches. The CDR3 is CASGIAGVSTDTQYF. The CDR3 DNA reads TGTGCCAGCGGCATAGCGGGAGTGAGCACAGATACGCAGTATTTT.

This clonotype was counted many times. The rearrangement links TRBV7-9 to TRBJ2-1, with 10 bases matching TRBD2. After removal of 5 bases from V and 8 bases from J, the junction contained 12 bases not matched to a gene. The CDR3 contains 16 residues. Looked up from germline, CDR1 is SEHNR and CDR2 is FQNEAQ (reference sequence). The CDR3 DNA sequence: TGTGCCAGCAGCGCTGGGTCTAGCGGGAGCTTTTATGAGCAGTTCTTC. Amino acid sequence: CASSAGSSGSFYEQFF. Based on the CDR3 plus reference TRBV7-9 and TRBJ2-1, the full variable domain is DTGVSQNPRHKITKRGQNVTFRCDPISEHNRLYWYRQTLGQGPEFLTYFQNEAQLEKSRLLSDRFSAERPKGSFSTLEIQRTEQGDSAMYLCASSAGSSGSFYEQFFGPGTRLTVL.

This clonotype was seen repeatedly, ten times or more. V usage is TRBV19 and J usage is TRBJ1-2; no definite D call. Germline lookup yields CDR1 LNHDA and CDR2 SQIVND (reference sequence). With 5 bases removed from V and 1 base from J, the gap between germline ends came to 8 bases. The CDR3 consists of 13 residues. Here the CDR3 DNA reads TGTGCCAGTAGTTTTCAGGTTAACTATGGCTACACCTTC. This translates into CASSFQVNYGYTF.

This clonotype was recorded at least ten times. The chain uses TRBV28 and TRBJ1-6; D ambiguous. Looked up from germline, CDR1 is MDHEN and CDR2 is SYDVKM. Between the trimmed V and J ends, which lost 5 bases and 12 bases, there was a span of 29 bases. The CDR3 has 18 amino acids. The chain's CDR3 is CASSPSSLRLVVRRPLHF. The CDR3, as DNA: TGTGCCAGCAGTCCCTCCTCCCTTCGGCTGGTGGTGAGGAGACCCCTCCACTTT. Combining the CDR3 with reference TRBV28 and TRBJ1-6 gives the whole variable domain DVKVTQSSRYLVKRTGEKVFLECVQDMDHENMFWYRQDPGLGLRLIYFSYDVKMKEKGDIPEGYSVSREKKERFSLILESASTNQTSMYLCASSPSSLRLVVRRPLHFGNGTRLTVT.

This clonotype was seen many times. The V and J genes are TRBV7-9 and TRBJ2-7, with TRBD1 matching 10 bases. Germline V CDR1 and CDR2: SEHNR, FQNEAQ (reference sequence). The CDR3 extends over 14 amino acids. V was clipped by 7 bases and J by 5 bases; unmatched bases: 8. CDR3 coding DNA: TGTGCCAGCAAAGGACAGGGGGAGACCAACGAGCAGTACTTC. As protein: CASKGQGETNEQYF.

This clonotype has at least ten counts. The V call is TRBV6-6, the J call TRBJ1-2; D is ambiguous. Germline V CDR1 and CDR2: MNHNY, SVGAGI (reference sequence). The germline V and J ends were trimmed by 0 bases and 7 bases, with 9 bases remaining between them. This CDR3 is built from 13 residues. The CDR3 DNA is TGTGCCAGCAGTTACTCGTCCCCCCCTGGCTACACCTTC. Encoded protein: CASSYSSPPGYTF.

This clonotype was found a few times. This clone may be a read error of a much larger clone one base away. The chain has TRBV20-1 and TRBJ2-7; 8 bases are shared with TRBD2. This CDR3 is 16 amino acids long. Germline V CDR1 and CDR2: DFQATT, SNEGSKA (reference sequence). The junction had 20 bases not matched to a gene; V was cut back by 4 bases and J by 9 bases. This CDR3 is CSAKGSSGFLRNGQYF. DNA for the CDR3: TGCAGTGCTAAAGGGTCTAGCGGGTTCCTAAGGAACGGGCAGTACTTC.

This clonotype was seen ten or more times. V gene TRBV6-1 combines with J gene TRBJ1-1, with 8 bases that match TRBD1. CDR3 length: 13 residues. The germline V gene encodes CDR1 MNHNS and CDR2 SASEGT. V was clipped by 6 bases and J by 4 bases; unmatched bases: 4. CDR3 loop: CASSRQGFTEAFF. CDR3 DNA: TGTGCCAGCAGCCGACAGGGGTTCACTGAAGCTTTCTTT.

The chain is built from TRBV19 and TRBJ2-7, with 7 positions matching TRBD2. Germline trimming cut 5 bases from V and 7 bases from J; bases unmatched to any gene: 8. The CDR3 runs 13 residues. CDR1 and CDR2 (germline): LNHDA, SQIVND (reference sequence). The chain's CDR3 is CASSSPGGGEQYF. In DNA form, the CDR3 reads TGTGCCAGTAGTTCCCCTGGGGGGGGAGAGCAGTACTTC.

Of note for this clonotype: Just one base apart from a much larger clone, this may be a read error. The chain employs TRBV5-1 and TRBJ2-1; 10 bases match TRBD2. Per germline, CDR1 SGHRS and CDR2 YFSETQ. Trimming at V came to 4 bases and at J to 3 bases, leaving 7 bases not matched to a gene. This CDR3 is 16 amino acids long. The CDR3 nucleotides read TGCGCCAGCAGCCCTAGCGGGAGAACGATCTACAATGAGCAGTTCTTC. This codes for CASSPSGRTIYNEQFF.

This clonotype was seen only a few times. J is TRBJ2-5 and V is TRBV4-1, with 11 nucleotides matching TRBD2. The V gene's germline CDR1 is MGHRA and CDR2 YSYEKL. The CDR3 runs 19 residues. J gave up 2 bases and V 0 bases, and 11 bases lay outside the gene matches. The CDR3 reads CASSQDMGRLAGIQETQYF. The CDR3 DNA reads as TGCGCCAGCAGCCAAGATATGGGAAGACTAGCGGGAATACAAGAGACCCAGTACTTC.

This clonotype showed up just a few times. The chain joins TRBV5-1 to TRBJ2-7; 7 bases line up with TRBD2. This CDR3 has 15 amino acids. Germline V gene sequence: CDR1 SGHRS, CDR2 YFSETQ. The trim removed 0 bases at V and 3 bases at J, leaving 6 bases unmatched. CDR3 coding DNA: TGCGCCAGCAGCTTGGCTTCTAGCGGCTTCTACGAGCAGTACTTC. Residues: CASSLASSGFYEQYF. Using reference TRBV5-1 and TRBJ2-7 for the parts outside the CDR3, the full variable domain is KAGVTQTPRYLIKTRGQQVTLSCSPISGHRSVSWYQQTPGQGLQFLFEYFSETQRNKGNFPGRFSGRQFSNSRSEMNVSTLELGDSALYLCASSLASSGFYEQYFGPGTRLTVT.

This clonotype was observed many times. This rearrangement joins TRBV7-3 to TRBJ2-3, with no clear D. Germline V lookup: CDR1 SGHTA, CDR2 FQGTGA. V was clipped by 4 bases and J by 0 bases, with 11 bases between them. The CDR3 spans 15 residues. In nucleotides, the CDR3 is TGTGCCAGCAGCTCCTACGGGCTTAGCACAGATACGCAGTATTTT. Encoded protein: CASSSYGLSTDTQYF. The full variable domain, completed using reference TRBV7-3 and TRBJ2-3, is GAGVSQTPSNKVTEKGKYVELRCDPISGHTALYWYRQSLGQGPEFLIYFQGTGAADDSGLPNDRFFAVRPEGSVSTLKIQRTERGDSAVYLCASSSYGLSTDTQYFGPGTRLTVL.

This clonotype was counted ten times or more. The CDR3: CSAVGGGNQPQHF. In DNA, the CDR3 is TGCAGTGCGGTGGGGGGAGGCAATCAGCCCCAGCATTTT. The V and J genes are TRBV20-1 and TRBJ1-5; D might be TRBD1 (5 bases). Germline V gene sequence: CDR1 DFQATT, CDR2 SNEGSKA (reference sequence). V shed 6 bases and J shed 2 bases, with 11 bases lying between them. This CDR3 spans 13 amino acids.

With regard to this clonotype: It may be a read error: a sequence one base away is much more abundant. The DNA of the CDR3 is TGCAGTGCTAGTGCACTGGATTATAGGACAGATACGCAGTATTTT. Translating it yields CSASALDYRTDTQYF. The V and J genes are TRBV20-1 and TRBJ2-3; no clear D gene. The CDR3 loop spans 15 amino acids. V was cut by 3 bases and J by 3 bases, with 16 bases left in between. The V gene's germline CDR1 is DFQATT and CDR2 SNEGSKA (reference sequence).

This clonotype was seen a handful of times. The rearrangement links TRBV7-9 to TRBJ1-1; weak D call: TRBD1 (6 bases). This CDR3 has 13 residues. Germline V gene lookup returns CDR1 SEHNR and CDR2 FQNEAQ (reference sequence). The V end lost 6 bases, the J end lost 2 bases, and 10 bases lay between the germline ends. The CDR3 protein is CASRPGQNTEAFF. The CDR3 DNA is TGTGCCAGCAGGCCGGGACAAAACACTGAAGCTTTCTTT.

Of note for this clonotype: A much bigger clone sits one base away, suggesting this may be a read error. The chain recombines TRBV24-1 with TRBJ2-7; the D gene is possibly TRBD1 (5 bases). The length of the CDR3 is 14 residues. Germline lookup yields CDR1 KGHDR and CDR2 SFDVKD. The CDR3 sequence is CATSDPDRPLEHYF. The DNA for the CDR3 is TGTGCCACCAGTGACCCAGACAGACCCCTCGAGCATTACTTC.

Worth noting for this clonotype: This may be a read error: a much more frequent sequence differs by one nucleotide. V usage is TRBV6-6 and J usage is TRBJ2-1, with TRBD2 identical over 7 bases. The CDR3 is 15 amino acids. Germline CDR1 MNHNY, CDR2 SVGAGI (reference sequence). The V gene end was trimmed by 0 bases and the J gene end by 13 bases; junction bases not matched to a gene: 12. CDR3 sequence: CASSYSGGERGDQFF. The CDR3 DNA reads as TGTGCCAGCAGTTACTCGGGGGGGGAGCGTGGTGACCAGTTCTTC.

This clonotype has only one observation. The chain recombines TRBV29-1 with TRBJ2-7; 7 positions agree with TRBD2. This CDR3 spans 12 amino acids. Germline V gene data show CDR1 as SQVTM and CDR2 as ANQGSEA. Trimming at V came to 6 bases and at J to 3 bases, leaving 5 bases not matched to a gene. The CDR3 sequence is CSVDQRDYEQYF. Written as DNA, the CDR3 is TGCAGCGTGGACCAGCGGGACTACGAGCAGTACTTC.

The chain uses TRBV29-1 and TRBJ2-7; the match to TRBD2 covers 11 bases. The CDR3 consists of 20 residues. The germline CDR1 and CDR2 sequences are SQVTM and ANQGSEA. V lost 7 bases, J lost 7 bases, and 30 bases stayed unmatched. For the CDR3, the DNA is TGCAGCGCCCGAATGTTCGGGACTAGCGGCCACCCTAGCTCCTACAATGAGCAGTACTTC. Its protein product is CSARMFGTSGHPSSYNEQYF.

This clonotype was seen repeatedly, ten times or more. This chain connects TRBV24-1 to TRBJ2-3, with 8 positions matching TRBD2. Germline trimming cut 12 bases from V and 6 bases from J; bases unmatched to any gene: 7. CDR3 size: 12 residues. Per germline, CDR1 KGHDR and CDR2 SFDVKD. For the CDR3, the DNA is TGTGCCGCCGGGGGGGTCGGGGATACGCAGTATTTT. Translation: CAAGGVGDTQYF.

The chain carries TRBV29-1 and TRBJ2-1, with 13 bases identical to TRBD2. This CDR3 contains 15 residues. CDR1 is SQVTM, CDR2 ANQGSEA, per germline. V was clipped by 4 bases and J by 7 bases; unmatched bases: 7. The CDR3 loop reads CSVGRTSGSRNEQFF. In DNA form, the CDR3 reads TGCAGCGTTGGAAGGACTAGCGGGAGTAGGAATGAGCAGTTCTTC.

Only one count was recorded for this clonotype. A much larger clone differs from this one at a single base, so this may be a read error. This CDR3 is CASSVPTGQSYEQYF. DNA of the CDR3: TGTGCCAGTAGTGTTCCAACTGGACAGTCTTACGAGCAGTACTTC. The chain uses TRBV19 and TRBJ2-7; TRBD1 might be the D (6 bases). Between the trimmed V and J ends, which lost 5 bases and 4 bases, there was a span of 18 bases. The germline CDR1 and CDR2 sequences are LNHDA and SQIVND (reference sequence). The CDR3 loop spans 15 amino acids.

Details on this clonotype: At one boundary the junction diverges from the germline segment, which might be a read error. This rearrangement joins TRBV7-2 to TRBJ2-3; 14 positions match TRBD2. CDR3 length: 17 amino acids. Germline lookup yields CDR1 SGHTA and CDR2 FQGNSA. The CDR3 nucleotides are TGCGCCAGCAGTTCCGGACTAGCGGGAGGAGGAACAGATACGAAGTATTTT. It specifies CASSSGLAGGGTDTKYF.

Many counts were recorded for this clonotype. The chain carries TRBV3-1 and TRBJ2-5; 7 bases are a match to TRBD2. The trim removed 4 bases at V and 3 bases at J, leaving 8 bases unmatched. The CDR3 length is 15 residues. CDR1 LGHDT and CDR2 YNNKEL come from the germline V gene (reference sequence). CDR3 amino acids: CASSLWKTSEETQYF. The DNA for the CDR3 is TGTGCCAGCAGCCTCTGGAAAACTAGCGAAGAGACCCAGTACTTC.

This clonotype was picked up one time. A much larger clone lies one base from this, so it may be a read error. The V call is TRBV7-2, the J call TRBJ2-3; 13 bases are shared with TRBD2. Germline loops: CDR1 SGHTA, CDR2 FQGNSA. CDR3 length equals 17 residues. Trimming cost V 4 bases and J 2 bases; bases outside gene matches: 6. The CDR3 spells CASSSGLAGFVTDTQYF. CDR3 nucleotide sequence: TGTGCCAGCAGCTCGGGACTAGCGGGATTTGTCACAGATACGCAGTATTTT. The whole variable domain, remainder taken from reference TRBV7-2 and TRBJ2-3, is GAGVSQSPSNKVTEKGKDVELRCDPISGHTALYWYRQSLGQGLEFLIYFQGNSAPDKSGLPSDRFSAERTGGSVSTLTIQRTQQEDSAVYLCASSSGLAGFVTDTQYFGPGTRLTVL.

This clonotype was found many times. The V call is TRBV18, the J call TRBJ2-1; 8 bases agree with TRBD2. The germline gives CDR1 KGHSH, CDR2 LQKENI. CDR3 length equals 16 residues. V shed 3 bases and J 1 base; nucleotides not matched to a gene: 5. The CDR3 loop is CASSPYSGVSYNEQFF. The CDR3 DNA sequence: TGTGCCAGCTCACCCTATAGCGGGGTATCCTACAATGAGCAGTTCTTC.

This clonotype has a handful of counts. The chain has TRBV5-6 and TRBJ2-3, with 7 nucleotides matching TRBD1. The CDR3 has 14 residues. The germline V gene encodes CDR1 SGHDT and CDR2 YYEEEE. The V segment lost 4 bases and the J segment 4 bases; nucleotides outside the gene matches: 6. Here the CDR3 DNA reads TGTGCCAGCAGCCCTTTGACAGGGCCAGATACGCAGTATTTT. Translated, it gives CASSPLTGPDTQYF.

This clonotype was counted many times. The chain is built from TRBV4-1 and TRBJ2-1; unclear D gene. Per the germline V gene, CDR1 is MGHRA and CDR2 is YSYEKL. The V end was cut by 4 bases, the J end by 5 bases, with 9 bases between. The CDR3 spans 13 residues. DNA for the CDR3: TGCGCCAGCAGCCCCCTCACAAACAATGAGCAGTTCTTC. The encoded protein is CASSPLTNNEQFF.